The 3 T cell receptor beta chains presented below share a single source sample, sequenced in a study of blood T cell repertoires in COVID-19. Data came from immunoSEQ multiplex PCR; TCRdb stores just in-frame clones and leaves some out. The sample records about 65,000 clones, 70% to 90% being singletons. The material sequenced was peripheral blood. These receptor sequences come from a man at least 80 years old with acute or convalescent COVID-19.

The rearrangement joins TRBV29-1 to TRBJ1-1, with D hard to call. Germline V gene sequence: CDR1 SQVTM, CDR2 ANQGSEA. The CDR3 has 10 residues. Trimming left V 4 bases short and J 7 bases short, with 7 bases between. In DNA form, the CDR3 reads TGCAGCGTTGGAGATTATGAAGCTTTCTTT. It specifies CSVGDYEAFF.

The rearrangement uses TRBV7-2 and TRBJ1-4; D uncertain. This CDR3 has 15 amino acids. Trimming pared 1 base from V and 0 bases from J, leaving 6 bases between. Germline CDR1 reads SGHTA; CDR2 reads FQGNSA. The DNA of the CDR3 is TGTGCCAGCAGCTTAGAGCTGGCAACTAATGAAAAACTGTTTTTT. It codes for CASSLELATNEKLFF.

The chain uses TRBV5-1 and TRBJ1-1, with 8 bases identical to TRBD1. This CDR3 comprises 16 residues. V shed 0 bases, J shed 4 bases, and the junction held 8 bases outside the gene matches. Germline CDR1 is SGHRS and CDR2 is YFSETQ. CDR3 in amino acids: CASSLGPTGVGTEAFF. In DNA form, the CDR3 reads TGCGCCAGCAGCTTGGGCCCGACAGGGGTAGGCACTGAAGCTTTCTTT.